This T cell receptor (beta chain) emerged from a study of neurological immune-mediated disorders. As concerns this clonotype: The junction does not match germline at one end; this may be a read error.

The CDR3 runs 15 residues. The germline V gene encodes CDR1 SGHDN and CDR2 FVKESK. MiXCR, applied by TCRdb to the 5' RACE reads, yields one record per CDR3 protein. This table holds roughly 62,000 distinct CDR3 sequences, 3.7% found once. The chain carries TRBV14 and TRBJ1-6; D possibly corresponds to TRBD1 (6 bases). Sample: PBMCs. The sequence derives from a woman in her forties or fifties with multiple sclerosis. CDR3 coding DNA: TGTGCCAGCAGCCATGAGGGAAGGGGGAATTCACCCCTCAACTTT. Its translation: CASSHEGRGNSPLNF.